This TCR beta chain was found in a study of neoadjuvant nivolumab and ipilimumab in lung cancer. Germline trimming cut 6 bases from V and 3 bases from J; bases unmatched to any gene: 10. Germline V lookup: CDR1 SGHRS, CDR2 YFSETQ. The CDR3 covers 15 residues. The protocol was immunoSEQ multiplex PCR, while the TCRdb copy is restricted to in-frame clones and leaves out a portion. The repertoire includes about 3,700 clones, 88% of them detected once, and over 3.5% sits in the top ten. Study-wide results and limits: Only two of four nivolumab-treated tumors gained richness and clonality by surgery. Only a single major-pathologic-response sample was available for clonality analysis. Pretherapy blood TCR richness correlated positively with resected tumor richness.

On this clone itself: Its antigen is not known.

The V and J genes are TRBV5-1 and TRBJ2-3, with 7 nucleotides matching TRBD1. Sequencing was performed on adjacent normal lung tissue, taken after neoadjuvant nivolumab, alone or with ipilimumab, at or shortly before surgery. This receptor was taken from an adult with non-small cell lung cancer. The DNA for the CDR3 is TGCGCCAGCAATTCTGGACAGGTCGTTACAGATACGCAGTATTTT. This encodes CASNSGQVVTDTQYF.